This TCR beta chain was retrieved from a study of blood T cell repertoires in COVID-19. The ends were cut back, 1 base at V and 3 bases at J, with 10 bases in the middle. The CDR3 covers 15 residues. CDR1 is ENHRY, CDR2 SYGVKD, per germline. Assay: immunoSEQ multiplex PCR; the TCRdb copy retains only in-frame clones and omits some. The sample has approximately 490,000 clones; roughly nine tenths are singletons. Participants spanned ages about 18 to 100 years and resided in 20 to 30 US areas. Which cohort a participant joined came from the clinical history participants gave. Donors in Cohort 3 counted as recovered after two negative PCRs, clearance, or symptom resolution.

This sequence joins TRBV10-3 and TRBJ1-5; D possibly corresponds to TRBD1 (5 bases). This receptor was obtained from a woman aged 60 to 75 who had recovered from COVID-19. The sample taken for sequencing was PBMCs or T cells enriched from blood (not recorded which). CDR3 DNA sequence: TGTGCCATCAGTGAGTTGGGGGGTTCCAATCAGCCCCAGCATTTT. It specifies CAISELGGSNQPQHF.